These T cell receptor beta chains were read from a single sample in a study of OX40 agonist ivuxolimab in advanced cancers. Sequenced by immunoSEQ multiplex PCR; TCRdb stores in-frame clones only, minus some. The sample yields almost 85,000 clones, around 94% seen once. The material sequenced was CD4+ or CD8+ T cells sorted from blood, taken in a trial of the OX40 agonist ivuxolimab. These receptors were collected from an adult with an advanced solid tumor such as melanoma, head and neck, liver or kidney cancer. The CDR3 runs from the conserved cysteine through the conserved F or W. Fields, in order: V gene, J gene, D gene, clone size, CDR3 protein, CDR3 DNA. The D gene is left open where the match is weak. Expanded clones get a size class; other rows say once, few or many, or leave the size out.

TRBV15	TRBJ2-1	.	.	CATSGYKKPGGIYNEQFF	TGTGCCACCAGCGGATACAAAAAACCAGGGGGGATCTACAATGAGCAGTTCTTC
TRBV10-3	TRBJ2-2	TRBD1	.	CAISESRTGSTGELFF	TGTGCCATCAGTGAGTCTCGGACAGGGAGCACCGGGGAGCTGTTTTTT
TRBV6-6	TRBJ2-7	TRBD1	.	CASGDRFYEQYF	TGTGCCAGCGGGGACAGGTTCTACGAGCAGTACTTC
TRBV30	TRBJ2-3	.	.	CAWSHGADTQYF	TGTGCCTGGAGTCACGGGGCAGATACGCAGTATTTT
TRBV5-6	TRBJ2-7	.	.	CASSILAHSYEQYF	TGTGCCAGCAGCATTCTAGCGCACTCCTACGAGCAGTACTTC
TRBV19	TRBJ2-7	.	.	CASSGGRYYEQYF	TGTGCCAGTAGTGGCGGGCGATATTACGAGCAGTACTTC
TRBV4-3	TRBJ1-1	.	.	CASSQGLAGLRPNTEAFF	TGCGCCAGCAGCCAAGGGCTGGCGGGGCTTAGACCGAACACTGAAGCTTTCTTT
TRBV6-5	TRBJ1-5	.	.	CASSESPQPQHF	TGTGCCAGCAGTGAAAGCCCTCAGCCCCAGCATTTT
TRBV9	TRBJ2-6	.	.	CASSVALGVSGANVLTF	TGTGCCAGCAGCGTAGCTCTGGGCGTCTCTGGGGCCAACGTCCTGACTTTC
TRBV9	TRBJ2-2	.	.	CASSVGRTPNTGELFF	TGTGCCAGCAGCGTAGGAAGGACTCCTAACACCGGGGAGCTGTTTTTT
TRBV9	TRBJ2-3	TRBD2	.	CASSVEASGGSTDTQYF	TGTGCCAGCAGCGTAGAGGCTAGCGGAGGTAGCACAGATACGCAGTATTTT
TRBV4-2	TRBJ2-1	.	.	CASSQAYNPDYNEQFF	TGTGCCAGCAGCCAGGCGTATAACCCGGACTACAATGAGCAGTTCTTC
TRBV4-3	TRBJ2-3	TRBD2	.	CASSQEAGGLDTQYF	TGCGCCAGCAGCCAAGAGGCGGGAGGATTAGATACGCAGTATTTT
TRBV9	TRBJ2-1	.	.	CASSVGSEQFF	TGTGCCAGCAGCGTAGGTAGTGAGCAGTTCTTC
TRBV11-3	TRBJ2-7	.	once	CASSYGGYEQYF	TGTGCCAGCAGCTATGGCGGGTACGAGCAGTACTTC
TRBV7-2	TRBJ1-1	.	.	CASSSYGPLVMWEPEAFF	TGTGCCAGCAGCTCCTATGGGCCGTTGGTCATGTGGGAACCTGAAGCTTTCTTT
TRBV7-8	TRBJ1-2	TRBD1	.	CASSSGQVLRGYTF	TGTGCCAGCAGCTCTGGACAGGTCCTAAGGGGCTACACCTTC
TRBV13	TRBJ2-3	.	.	CASSLRGTDTDTQYF	TGTGCCAGCAGCTTACGGGGGACGGACACAGATACGCAGTATTTT
TRBV27	TRBJ2-1	TRBD2	.	CASSSGTSGRGEQFF	TGTGCCAGCAGTTCCGGGACTAGCGGGAGAGGGGAGCAGTTCTTC
TRBV11-2	TRBJ2-7	.	.	CASSSVDGGEVHEQYF	TGTGCCAGCAGCTCCGTAGACGGGGGCGAGGTCCACGAGCAGTACTTC
TRBV9	TRBJ1-2	.	.	CASSVSGTPRNYGYTF	TGTGCCAGCAGCGTGTCCGGGACACCGCGTAACTATGGCTACACCTTC
TRBV7-9	TRBJ2-3	TRBD1	.	CASRSDRGRHSTDTQYF	TGTGCCAGCAGAAGTGACAGGGGGCGTCATAGCACAGATACGCAGTATTTT
TRBV4-3	TRBJ2-1	TRBD2	.	CASSLAGGYNEQFF	TGCGCCAGCAGCCTAGCGGGAGGGTACAATGAGCAGTTCTTC
TRBV27	TRBJ2-3	.	.	CASSFSGSTDTQYF	TGTGCCAGCAGTTTCTCCGGGAGCACAGATACGCAGTATTTT
TRBV5-6	TRBJ2-6	TRBD2	.	CASSMGLAATANVLTF	TGTGCCAGCAGCATGGGACTAGCGGCGACGGCCAACGTCCTGACTTTC
TRBV5-4	TRBJ2-1	.	.	CASSLVRRDEQFF	TGTGCCAGCAGCTTGGTTCGGAGAGATGAGCAGTTCTTC
TRBV14	TRBJ2-1	TRBD2	.	CASSQPRTSGRAGDEQFF	TGTGCCAGCAGCCAACCCAGGACTAGCGGGAGGGCCGGAGATGAGCAGTTCTTC
TRBV5-5	TRBJ1-1	.	.	CASSLTTYPNILNTEAFF	TGTGCCAGCAGCTTGACGACATATCCTAACATTCTGAACACTGAAGCTTTCTTT
TRBV4-1	TRBJ2-4	TRBD2	.	CASFLVRLAGGLAKNIQYF	TGCGCCAGTTTTCTTGTGAGACTAGCGGGAGGGTTAGCCAAAAACATTCAGTACTTC
TRBV4-1	TRBJ2-1	.	once	CASSQPTGVYNEQFF	TGCGCCAGCAGCCAACCGACAGGAGTCTACAATGAGCAGTTCTTC
TRBV2	TRBJ2-1	.	.	CASSESLDEQFF	TGTGCCAGCAGTGAATCTCTGGATGAGCAGTTCTTC